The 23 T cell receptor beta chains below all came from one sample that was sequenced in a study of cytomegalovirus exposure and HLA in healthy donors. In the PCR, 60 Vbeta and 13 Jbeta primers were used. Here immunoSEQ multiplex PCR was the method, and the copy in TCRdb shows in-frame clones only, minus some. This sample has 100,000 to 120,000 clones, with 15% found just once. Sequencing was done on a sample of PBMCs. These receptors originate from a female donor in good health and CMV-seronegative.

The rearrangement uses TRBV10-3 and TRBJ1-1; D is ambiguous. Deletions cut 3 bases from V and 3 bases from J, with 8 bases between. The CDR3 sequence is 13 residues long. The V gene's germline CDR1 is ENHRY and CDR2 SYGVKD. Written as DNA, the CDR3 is TGTGCCATCAGTGATAAGGAGTACACTGAAGCTTTCTTT. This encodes CAISDKEYTEAFF.

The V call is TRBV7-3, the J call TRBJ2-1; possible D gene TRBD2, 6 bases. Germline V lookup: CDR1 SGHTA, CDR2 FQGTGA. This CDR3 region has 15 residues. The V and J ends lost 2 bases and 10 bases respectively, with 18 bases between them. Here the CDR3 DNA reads TGTGCCAGCAGCTTAGGGGGGAGGAGTGAGGAAGAGCAGTTCTTC. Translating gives CASSLGGRSEEEQFF.

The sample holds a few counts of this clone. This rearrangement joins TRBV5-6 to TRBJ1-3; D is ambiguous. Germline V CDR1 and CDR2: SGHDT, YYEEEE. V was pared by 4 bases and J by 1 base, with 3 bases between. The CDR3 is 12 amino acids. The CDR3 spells CASSPSGNTIYF. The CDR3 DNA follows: TGTGCCAGCAGCCCGTCTGGAAACACCATATATTTT.

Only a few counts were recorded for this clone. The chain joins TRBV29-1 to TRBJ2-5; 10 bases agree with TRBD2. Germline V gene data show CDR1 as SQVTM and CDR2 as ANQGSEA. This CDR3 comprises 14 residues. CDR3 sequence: CSLGLAGDGGTQYF. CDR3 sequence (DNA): TGCAGTTTAGGGCTAGCGGGGGATGGCGGGACCCAGTACTTC.

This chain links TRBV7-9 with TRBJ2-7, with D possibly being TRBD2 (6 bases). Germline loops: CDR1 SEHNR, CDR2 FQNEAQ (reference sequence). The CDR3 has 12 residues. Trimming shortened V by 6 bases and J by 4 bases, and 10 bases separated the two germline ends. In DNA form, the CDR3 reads TGTGCCAGCAGTCCGGAGGGATACGAGCAGTACTTC. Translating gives CASSPEGYEQYF.

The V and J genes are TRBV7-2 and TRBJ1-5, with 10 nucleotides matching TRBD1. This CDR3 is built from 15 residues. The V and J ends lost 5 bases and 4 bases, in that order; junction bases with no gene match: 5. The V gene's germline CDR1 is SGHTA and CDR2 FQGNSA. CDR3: CASSRGTGENQPQHF. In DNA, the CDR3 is TGTGCCAGCAGCCGGGGGACAGGGGAGAATCAGCCCCAGCATTTT.

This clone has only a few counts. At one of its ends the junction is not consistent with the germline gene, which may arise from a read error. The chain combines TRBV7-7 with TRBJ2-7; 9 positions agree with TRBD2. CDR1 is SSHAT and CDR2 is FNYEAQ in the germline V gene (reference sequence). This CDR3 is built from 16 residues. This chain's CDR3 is CASSPIPGTSNYEQYF. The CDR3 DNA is TGTGCTAGCAGCCCTATTCCCGGGACTAGCAACTACGAGCAGTACTTC.

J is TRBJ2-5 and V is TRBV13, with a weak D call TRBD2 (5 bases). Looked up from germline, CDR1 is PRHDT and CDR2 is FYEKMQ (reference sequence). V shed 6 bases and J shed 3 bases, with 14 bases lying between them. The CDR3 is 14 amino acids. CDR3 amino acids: CASSNGLIKETQYF. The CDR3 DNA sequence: TGTGCCAGCAGTAATGGACTCATCAAAGAGACCCAGTACTTC.

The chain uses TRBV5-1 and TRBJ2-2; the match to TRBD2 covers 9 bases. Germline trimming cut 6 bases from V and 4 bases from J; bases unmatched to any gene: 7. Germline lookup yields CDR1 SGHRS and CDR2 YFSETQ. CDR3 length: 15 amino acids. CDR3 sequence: CASKTSGASTGELFF. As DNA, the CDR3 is TGCGCCAGCAAGACTAGCGGAGCTTCCACCGGGGAGCTGTTTTTT.

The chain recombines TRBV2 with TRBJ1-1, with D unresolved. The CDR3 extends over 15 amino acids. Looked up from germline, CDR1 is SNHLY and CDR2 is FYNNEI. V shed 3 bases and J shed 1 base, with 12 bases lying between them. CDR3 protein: CASSDVGQQNTEAFF. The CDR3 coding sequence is TGTGCCAGCAGTGATGTGGGCCAGCAGAACACTGAAGCTTTCTTT.

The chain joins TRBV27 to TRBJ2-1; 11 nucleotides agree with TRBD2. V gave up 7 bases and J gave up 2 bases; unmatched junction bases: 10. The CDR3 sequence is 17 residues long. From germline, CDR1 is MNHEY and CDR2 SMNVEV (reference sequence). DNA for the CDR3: TGTGCCAGCAATCCGGGACTAGCGGAGGGGCCCTACAATGAGCAGTTCTTC. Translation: CASNPGLAEGPYNEQFF.

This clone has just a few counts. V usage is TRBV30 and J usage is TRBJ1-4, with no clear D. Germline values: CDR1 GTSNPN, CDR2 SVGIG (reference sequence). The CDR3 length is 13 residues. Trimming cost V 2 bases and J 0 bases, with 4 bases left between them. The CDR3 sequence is CAWSRATNEKLFF. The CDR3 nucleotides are TGTGCCTGGAGTAGAGCAACTAATGAAAAACTGTTTTTT.

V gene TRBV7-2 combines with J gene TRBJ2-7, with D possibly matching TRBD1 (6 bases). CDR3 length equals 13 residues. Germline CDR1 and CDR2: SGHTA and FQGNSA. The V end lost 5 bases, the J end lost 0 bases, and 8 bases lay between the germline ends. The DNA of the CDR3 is TGTGCCAGCAGCACGGACAGCTCCTACGAGCAGTACTTC. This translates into CASSTDSSYEQYF.

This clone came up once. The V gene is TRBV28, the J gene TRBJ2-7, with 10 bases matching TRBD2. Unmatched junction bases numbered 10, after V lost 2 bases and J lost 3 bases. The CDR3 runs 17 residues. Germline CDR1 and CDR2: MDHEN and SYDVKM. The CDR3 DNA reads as TGTGCCAGCAGTTTAGTTCCGGGTTCTAGCGGGAGCTACGAGCAGTACTTC. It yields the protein CASSLVPGSSGSYEQYF.

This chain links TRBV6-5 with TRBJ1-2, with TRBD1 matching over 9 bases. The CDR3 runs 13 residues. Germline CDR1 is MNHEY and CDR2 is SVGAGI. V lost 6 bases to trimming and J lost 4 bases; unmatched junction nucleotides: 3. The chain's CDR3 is CASRGDRAYGYTF. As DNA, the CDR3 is TGTGCCAGCAGAGGGGACAGGGCCTATGGCTACACCTTC.

DNA of the CDR3: TGTGCCAGCAGGTTGAGGCTAGCGGGAGACGAGACCCAGTACTTC. Its translation is CASRLRLAGDETQYF. The chain has TRBV5-8 and TRBJ2-5; 10 positions match TRBD2. This CDR3 spans 15 amino acids. Germline V gives CDR1 SGHTS, CDR2 YDEGEE. V gave up 5 bases and J gave up 5 bases; unmatched junction bases: 9.

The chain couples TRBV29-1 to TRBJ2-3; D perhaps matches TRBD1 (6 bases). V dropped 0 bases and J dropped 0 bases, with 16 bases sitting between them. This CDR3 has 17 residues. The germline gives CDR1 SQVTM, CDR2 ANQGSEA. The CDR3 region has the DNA TGCAGCGTTGAAGATACATCAGGGGCCGGTAGCACAGATACGCAGTATTTT. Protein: CSVEDTSGAGSTDTQYF.

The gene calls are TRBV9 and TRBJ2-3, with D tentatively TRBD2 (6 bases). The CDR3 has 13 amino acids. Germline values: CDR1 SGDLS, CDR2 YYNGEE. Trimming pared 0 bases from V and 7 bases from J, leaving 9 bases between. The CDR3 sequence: CASSVAGLHTQYF. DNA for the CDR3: TGTGCCAGCAGCGTAGCGGGACTTCATACGCAGTATTTT.

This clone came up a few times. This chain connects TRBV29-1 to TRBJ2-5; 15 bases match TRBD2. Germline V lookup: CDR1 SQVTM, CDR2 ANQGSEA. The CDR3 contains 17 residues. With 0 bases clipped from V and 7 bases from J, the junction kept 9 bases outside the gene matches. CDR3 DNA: TGCAGCGTTGAAGATTCCGGGACTAGCGGGAGGCTGGGGACCCAGTACTTC. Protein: CSVEDSGTSGRLGTQYF.

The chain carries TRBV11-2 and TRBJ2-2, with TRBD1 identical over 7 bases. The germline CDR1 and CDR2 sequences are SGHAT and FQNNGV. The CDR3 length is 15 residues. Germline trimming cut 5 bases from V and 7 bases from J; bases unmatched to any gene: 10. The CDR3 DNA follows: TGTGCCAGCAGCACTCGGACAGGCCAACACGGGGAGCTGTTTTTT. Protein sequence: CASSTRTGQHGELFF.

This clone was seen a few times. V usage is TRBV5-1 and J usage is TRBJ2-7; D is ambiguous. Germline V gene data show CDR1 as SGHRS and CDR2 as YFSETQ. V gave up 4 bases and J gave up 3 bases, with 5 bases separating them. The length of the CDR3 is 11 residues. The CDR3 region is CASSPGYEQYF. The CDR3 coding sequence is TGCGCCAGCAGCCCCGGCTACGAGCAGTACTTC.

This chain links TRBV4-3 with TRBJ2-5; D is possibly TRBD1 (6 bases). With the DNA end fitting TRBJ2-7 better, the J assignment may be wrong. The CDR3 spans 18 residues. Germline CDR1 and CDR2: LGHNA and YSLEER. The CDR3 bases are TGCGCCAGCAGCCGCACCGTGGACAGAGTTTTGGGGAGCAACGAGCAGTACTTC. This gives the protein CASSRTVDRVLGSNEQYF.

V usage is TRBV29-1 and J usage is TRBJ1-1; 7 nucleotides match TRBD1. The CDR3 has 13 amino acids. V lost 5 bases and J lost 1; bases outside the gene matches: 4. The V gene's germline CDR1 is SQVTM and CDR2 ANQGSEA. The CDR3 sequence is CSVKGARNTEAFF. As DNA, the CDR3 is TGCAGCGTTAAGGGGGCAAGGAACACTGAAGCTTTCTTT. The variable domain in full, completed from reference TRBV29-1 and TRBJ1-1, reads SAVISQKPSRDICQRGTSLTIQCQVDSQVTMMFWYRQQPGQSLTLIATANQGSEATYESGFVIDKFPISRPNLTFSTLTVSNMSPEDSSIYLCSVKGARNTEAFFGQGTRLTVV.